A selection of T cell receptor beta chains follows, all from one sample in a study of T cell repertoires in cytomegalovirus infection. MiXCR, applied by TCRdb to the reads, yields one record per CDR3 protein. The repertoire includes about half a million distinct CDR3 sequences, roughly a third of them detected once, and under 20% sits in the top ten. The antigens of these receptors remain unknown. This material consisted of cultured PBMCs, taken from culture after CMV antigen stimulation. The origin of the receptors is a human donor in good health (CMV status not recorded). Some clones in this sample may be carry-over from other donors' samples. Each CDR3 is given with its conserved first and last residue.

TRBV12-5,CASGAGFAGNTIYF
TRBV12-3/TRBV12-4,CASSYTGSGNTIYF
TRBV4-1,CASSQRVGRVNTEAFF
TRBV28,CAIRTGLMNTEAFF
TRBV7-9,CASSLEGQFNQPQHF
TRBV4-3,CASSQHMSRGNTGELFF
TRBV27,CASSSLGWDNEQFF
TRBV27,CASRVAGLNQKLFF
TRBV7-9,CASSLPWADTQYF
TRBV28,CASISGSAPYNEQFF
TRBV6-2/TRBV6-3,CASSWNPLAGDTQYF
TRBV19,CATKGTLGYGYTF
TRBV4-3,CASSQENWSLGVEANTEAFF
TRBV28,CASSSGQGFQPQHF
TRBV20-1,CSAAGVGETQYF
TRBV5-1,CASSLGPDGTDTQYF
TRBV4-2,CASSQDLAASGEQFF
TRBV4-1,CASSQGRAGGYEQYF
TRBV28,CASSPRDTSEKLFF